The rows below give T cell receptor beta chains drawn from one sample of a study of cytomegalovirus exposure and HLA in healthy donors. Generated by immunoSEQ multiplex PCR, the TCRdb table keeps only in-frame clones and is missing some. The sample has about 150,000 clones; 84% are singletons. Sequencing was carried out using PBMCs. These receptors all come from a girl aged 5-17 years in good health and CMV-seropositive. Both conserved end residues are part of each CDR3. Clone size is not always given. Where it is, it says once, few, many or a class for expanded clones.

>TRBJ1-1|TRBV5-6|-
CASSPAGGRNTEAFF
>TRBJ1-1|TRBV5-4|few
CASTPGQTNTEAFF
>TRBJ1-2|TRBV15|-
CATSSDRFYGYTF
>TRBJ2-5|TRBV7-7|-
CASSRTFQETQYF
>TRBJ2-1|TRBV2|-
CASSETVTGINNEQFF
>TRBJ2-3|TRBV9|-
CASSAAGPTDTQYF
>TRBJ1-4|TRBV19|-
CATSYAGVSEKLFF
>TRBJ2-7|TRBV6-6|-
CASSYVGQGHYEQYF
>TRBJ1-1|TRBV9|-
CASSLLPGQGYTEAFF
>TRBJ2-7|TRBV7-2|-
CASSLAAGFDYEQYF
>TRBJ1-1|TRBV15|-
CATSRVAGMNTEAFF
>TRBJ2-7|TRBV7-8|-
CASRIREGSYEQYF
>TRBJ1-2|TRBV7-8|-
CASSSQGGLSYGYTF
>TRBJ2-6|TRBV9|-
CASSASTGPGANVLTF
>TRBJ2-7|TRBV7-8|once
CASSLARGLLAGNSYEQYF
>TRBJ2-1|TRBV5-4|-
CASSLVRGGSSYNEQFF
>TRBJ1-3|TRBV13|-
CASSLRDSSGNTIYF
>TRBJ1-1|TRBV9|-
CASSVYGQGNTEAFF
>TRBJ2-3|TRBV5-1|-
CASRTGTGGPDTQYF
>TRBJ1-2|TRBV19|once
CASSLTMGQDYGYTF
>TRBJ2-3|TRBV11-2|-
CASSSRGGADTQYF
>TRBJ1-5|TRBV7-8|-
CASSPGQGVRPQHF
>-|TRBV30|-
CAWSVGGSYEQYF
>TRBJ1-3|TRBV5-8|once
CASSIRWTGTGNTIYF
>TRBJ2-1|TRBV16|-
CASSRWNWAIPNNEQFF
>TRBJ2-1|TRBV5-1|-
CASILAGGNEQFF
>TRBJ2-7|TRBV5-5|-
CASSLAVAVYEQYF
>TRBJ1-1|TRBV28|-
CASRLPQGSTEAFF
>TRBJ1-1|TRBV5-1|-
CASRVDRGNTEAFF
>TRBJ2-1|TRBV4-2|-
CASSRDDRNEQFF
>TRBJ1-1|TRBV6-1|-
CASRSGGGGPGAFF
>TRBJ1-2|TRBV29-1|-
CSVETHRPGGAGGYTF
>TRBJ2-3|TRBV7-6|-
CASSLSVDTQYF
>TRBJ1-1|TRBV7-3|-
CASSKDRYTEAFF
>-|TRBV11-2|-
CASSSLRTGGRDEQYF
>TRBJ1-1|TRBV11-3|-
CASSLESGRGHTEAFF
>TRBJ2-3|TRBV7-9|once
CASSPPLTGLLSTDTQYF
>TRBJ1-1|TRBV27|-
CASSLSLGTGAELKNTEAFF
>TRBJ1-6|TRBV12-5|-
CASSPQGNSPLHF
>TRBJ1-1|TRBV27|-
CASSLWGHSNTEAFF
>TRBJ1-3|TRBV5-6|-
CASSLGRNSGNTIYF
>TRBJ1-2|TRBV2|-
CACLRGRGGYTF
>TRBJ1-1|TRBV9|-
CASSVAHLNTEAFF
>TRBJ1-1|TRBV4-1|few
CASSQTGGKGTEAFF
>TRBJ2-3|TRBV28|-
CASSLGGWAGALTDTQYF
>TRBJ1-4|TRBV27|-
CASSFGEKLFF
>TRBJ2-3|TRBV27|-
CASQRGLALDTQYF
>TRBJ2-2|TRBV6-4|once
CASSPGTGGSGELFF
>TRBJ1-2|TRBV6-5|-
CASSRLSAHYGYTF
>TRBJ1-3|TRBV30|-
CAWSPGGPGNTIYF
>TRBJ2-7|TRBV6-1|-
CASSEASQGYSYEQYF